This is a list of T cell receptor beta chains from one sample in a study of blood T cell repertoires in COVID-19. Assay: immunoSEQ multiplex PCR; the TCRdb copy retains only in-frame clones and omits some. The sample includes hundreds of thousands of clones, around 78% of them seen just once. Sequenced input: peripheral blood. The receptors were gathered from a woman in her 70s with active or convalescent COVID-19. The CDR3 runs from the conserved cysteine through the conserved F or W. D genes are given only for firm matches. Clone size is not always given. Where it is, it says once, few, many or a class for expanded clones.

CDR3nt | CDR3aa | v_gene | d_gene | j_gene | abundance
TGTGCCAGCAGCACCCGCGGCGGGGGGCCCCCCGGGGAGCTGTTTTTT | CASSTRGGGPPGELFF | TRBV7-2 | TRBD2 | TRBJ2-2 | once
TGTGCCAGCAGCCTACCAGCCCGGGGAGGGAACACTGAAGCTTTCTTT | CASSLPARGGNTEAFF | TRBV3-1/TRBV3-2 | . | TRBJ1-1 | .
TGTGCCAGTAGCTACACTAGGGATGAGCAGTTCTTC | CASSYTRDEQFF | TRBV19 | . | TRBJ2-1 | .
TGTGCCAGCAGTCCTACTAGCGGGAGCGCAGATACGCAGTATTTT | CASSPTSGSADTQYF | TRBV28 | TRBD2 | TRBJ2-3 | .
TGTGCCAGTAGTAGGAGGGTGGCGGGCCTGAGCTCCTACGAGCAGTACTTC | CASSRRVAGLSSYEQYF | TRBV19 | . | TRBJ2-7 | .
TGTGCCATCAGCGCAACAGGGACTGAAGCTTTCTTT | CAISATGTEAFF | TRBV10-3 | . | TRBJ1-1 | .
TGCGCCAGCAGCATCGGGACTAGCGGGGGGACAGATACGCAGTATTTT | CASSIGTSGGTDTQYF | TRBV5-1 | TRBD2 | TRBJ2-3 | .
TGCAGCGCCGGACAAACCGGGGAGCTGTTTTTT | CSAGQTGELFF | TRBV29-1 | . | TRBJ2-2 | .
TGTGCCAGTAGTTCACAGGGGGTCGGGCAAGAGACCCAGTACTTC | CASSSQGVGQETQYF | TRBV19 | TRBD1 | TRBJ2-5 | .
TGTGCCAGCAGCTCCTACAACAGGTACACTGAAGCTTTCTTT | CASSSYNRYTEAFF | TRBV7-6 | . | TRBJ1-1 | .
TGTGCCAGCAGCTCAAGCGGACCCTCCTACAATGAGCAGTTCTTC | CASSSSGPSYNEQFF | TRBV7-2 | . | TRBJ2-1 | .
TGTGCCAGCAGTTATTTGGGCAGCGGAAACTATGGCTACACCTTC | CASSYLGSGNYGYTF | TRBV6-5 | . | TRBJ1-2 | .
TGTGCCAGCTCAGACCCTAGCTCCGAGACCCAGTACTTC | CASSDPSSETQYF | TRBV18 | . | TRBJ2-5 | few
TGTGCCAGCAGCTTAGAGCAGGGGCGACACGAGCAGTACTTC | CASSLEQGRHEQYF | TRBV7-9 | . | TRBJ2-7 | .
TGCGCCAGCAGCTGGGGACAGGGTGGTCAGCCCCAGCATTTT | CASSWGQGGQPQHF | TRBV5-1 | TRBD1 | TRBJ1-5 | once
TGTGCCAGCAGTGAGACAAACTTCAATCAGCCCCAGCATTTT | CASSETNFNQPQHF | TRBV6-6 | . | TRBJ1-5 | few
TGTGCCAGCAGCACCCTGGGACAGGGGGACGAGCAGTACTTC | CASSTLGQGDEQYF | TRBV5-6 | TRBD1 | TRBJ2-7 | .
TGTGCCAGCAGCCCGAGGACTAGCGGGAACACCGGGGAGCTGTTTTTT | CASSPRTSGNTGELFF | TRBV11-2 | TRBD2 | TRBJ2-2 | .
TGTGCCAGCAGATTTACAGGGGCGTGGGAGACCCAGTACTTC | CASRFTGAWETQYF | TRBV2 | TRBD1 | TRBJ2-5 | .
TGTGCCAGCAGGCGGGAACAGAGCTCCTACGAGCAGTACTTC | CASRREQSSYEQYF | TRBV21-1 | . | TRBJ2-7 | .
TGTGCCAGCAGTTACGGGTCAGCGGGTCAAGGCGAGCAGTACTTC | CASSYGSAGQGEQYF | TRBV6-2/TRBV6-3 | . | TRBJ2-7 | .
TGTGCCAGCAGTTACTCGACAGGGGCGAATAATTCACCCCTCCACTTT | CASSYSTGANNSPLHF | TRBV6-5 | TRBD1 | TRBJ1-6 | .
TGTGCCAGTACCCAGACAGGGAGCTCCTACGAGCAGTACTTC | CASTQTGSSYEQYF | TRBV19 | TRBD1 | TRBJ2-7 | few
TGTGCCAGCAGCTCCAACAGGGGGCACGAGCAGTACTTC | CASSSNRGHEQYF | TRBV13 | TRBD1 | TRBJ2-7 | .
TGTGCCAGCAGCCAATCCCGGACTTTAATCCAGACCCAGTACTTC | CASSQSRTLIQTQYF | TRBV16 | . | TRBJ2-5 | .
TGTGCCAGCAGCGTAGGCGGACAGGACTCTGGCTACACCTTC | CASSVGGQDSGYTF | TRBV9 | TRBD1 | TRBJ1-2 | .
TGTGCCAGCTCACGGGGACAGGGGATCACCGGGGAGCTGTTTTTT | CASSRGQGITGELFF | TRBV18 | TRBD1 | TRBJ2-2 | .
TGTGCCAGCAGTGACAAGGACAGCTTCAATCAGCCCCAGCATTTT | CASSDKDSFNQPQHF | TRBV25-1 | . | TRBJ1-5 | .
TGTGCCACCAGTGATTTACAGGGAAACACTGAAGCTTTCTTT | CATSDLQGNTEAFF | TRBV24-1 | . | TRBJ1-1 | .
TGCAGCGTTGAAAAACAGGGGGCAAGCTATGGCTACACCTTC | CSVEKQGASYGYTF | TRBV29-1 | TRBD1 | TRBJ1-2 | .
TGTGCCAGCAGCCAAGTGGGGGGGGAGACCCAGTACTTC | CASSQVGGETQYF | TRBV4-2 | TRBD2 | TRBJ2-5 | once
TGTGCCAGCTCCACTAGCGGGAGTAGGGTAACAGATACGCAGTATTTT | CASSTSGSRVTDTQYF | TRBV18 | TRBD2 | TRBJ2-3 | once
TGTGCCAGCATGGGACAGGGGTACTACGAGCAGTACTTC | CASMGQGYYEQYF | TRBV2 | TRBD1 | TRBJ2-7 | .
TGTGCCAGCTCATTGCGTAGCGGGAGGGACACCGGGGAGCTGTTTTTT | CASSLRSGRDTGELFF | TRBV18 | TRBD2 | TRBJ2-2 | .
TGTGCCAGCAGTGACTCACTCACTAGCGCCAATGAGCAGTTCTTC | CASSDSLTSANEQFF | TRBV6-4 | TRBD2 | TRBJ2-1 | .
TGCAGTGCTTTAAACGGGGAGCAGTACTTC | CSALNGEQYF | TRBV20-1 | . | TRBJ2-7 | .
TGCAGTGCTAGTGGAGGCAGCAAGACCCAGTACTTC | CSASGGSKTQYF | TRBV20-1 | . | TRBJ2-5 | .
TGTGCCAGCAGCGTAGCTACGAGTACAGCTTACAATGAGCAGTTCTTC | CASSVATSTAYNEQFF | TRBV9 | . | TRBJ2-1 | .
TGTGCCAGCAGCTTAAGTCAGGGTAATACTTCACCCCTCCACTTT | CASSLSQGNTSPLHF | TRBV7-2 | . | TRBJ1-6 | once
TGTGCCAGCAGTTTCGGAGGGGAGACCCAGTACTTC | CASSFGGETQYF | TRBV12-3/TRBV12-4 | . | TRBJ2-5 | .
TGTGCCAGCAGCCTAACAGGGCGGACTGAAGCTTTCTTT | CASSLTGRTEAFF | TRBV5-6 | . | TRBJ1-1 | .
TGTGCCAGCAGTGGGGAGGAGTCCGAAAAACTGTTTTTT | CASSGEESEKLFF | TRBV6-4 | . | TRBJ1-4 | .
TGTGCCTGGTTCCGGGACAGGGAAGCTTTCTTT | CAWFRDREAFF | TRBV30 | TRBD1 | TRBJ1-1 | .
TGTGCCAGCACCCTAGCGGCTGCCTACAATGAGCAGTTCTTC | CASTLAAAYNEQFF | TRBV2 | TRBD2 | TRBJ2-1 | .
TGTGCCAGCAGTTACACCGACAGGCCCTATCAGCCCCAGCATTTT | CASSYTDRPYQPQHF | TRBV6-2/TRBV6-3 | . | TRBJ1-5 | .
TGCGGATTAGCGTTGGGGAATGAGCAGTTCTTC | CGLALGNEQFF | TRBV20-1 | . | TRBJ2-1 | .
TGTGCCAGCAGTTTCGGTGACTACGGGGTAGATACGCAGTATTTT | CASSFGDYGVDTQYF | TRBV28 | . | TRBJ2-3 | .
TGTGCCAGCAGTGAATGGACAGGAGGTGAAGCTTTCTTT | CASSEWTGGEAFF | TRBV6-1 | TRBD1 | TRBJ1-1 | once
TGTGCCAGCAGTGAAACATCCCGCTCCTATAATTCACCCCTCCACTTT | CASSETSRSYNSPLHF | TRBV2 | . | TRBJ1-6 | once
TGTGCCAGTAAAGGTGGGACTAGCGGTTCCAATGAGCAGTTCTTC | CASKGGTSGSNEQFF | TRBV19 | TRBD2 | TRBJ2-1 | .
TGCGCCAGCAGCTTGAATACGGGAGAGGGAGAGACCCAGTACTTC | CASSLNTGEGETQYF | TRBV5-1 | . | TRBJ2-5 | .
TGTGCCAGCAGTCCTACAGGACCCGTTGACGAGCAGTACTTC | CASSPTGPVDEQYF | TRBV6-6 | . | TRBJ2-7 | once
TGTGCCAGCAGCTTGGGGGGACAGAACTATGGCTACACCTTC | CASSLGGQNYGYTF | TRBV5-5 | TRBD1 | TRBJ1-2 | .
TGTGCCAGTACCCTCCTTAGCGGGAGTGGCGATGAGCAGTTCTTC | CASTLLSGSGDEQFF | TRBV7-9 | TRBD2 | TRBJ2-1 | .
TGCGCCAGCAGCCCGACAGGCACCCAATACAATGAGCAGTTCTTC | CASSPTGTQYNEQFF | TRBV5-1 | . | TRBJ2-1 | few
TGTGCCAGCAGTTACTCGGGACTAGGCTCAGATACGCAGTATTTT | CASSYSGLGSDTQYF | TRBV6-5 | TRBD2 | TRBJ2-3 | .
TGTGCCAGCAGTTTGGGAGGAGCTGGAAACACCATATATTTT | CASSLGGAGNTIYF | TRBV28 | . | TRBJ1-3 | .